This T cell receptor beta chain was documented in a study of blood T cells in healthy people across ages. Whole-study results and caveats: Underestimates were what the diversity estimates from one million T cells were considered to be.

CDR3 size: 16 residues. The V gene lost 0 bases and the J gene lost 3 bases, with 13 bases spanning the gap. The germline V gene encodes CDR1 SGHRS and CDR2 YFSETQ. As regards this clonotype: Antigen specificity is unknown.

Using a J-beta primer mix together with a sample-barcoded 5' primer, a second PCR was run for about 6 to 12 cycles. TCRdb re-analysed the 5' RACE reads in MiXCR, keeping a single row per CDR3 protein. The sample carries some 1.8 million distinct CDR3 sequences, roughly two fifths recorded once. The rearrangement uses TRBV5-1 and TRBJ2-1; either TRBD1 or TRBD2 may fit D (5 bases each). The material sequenced was blood. This receptor was identified in a human donor in good health. The CDR3 region is CASSLGDAPDYNEQFF. Written as DNA, the CDR3 is TGCGCCAGCAGCTTGGGGGACGCCCCGGACTACAATGAGCAGTTCTTC.